Following are 27 T cell receptor beta chains from one sample sequenced in a study of identical twins. TCRdb re-called the 5' RACE reads through MiXCR, storing one row per CDR3 protein. The sample includes 1.5 million to 2 million distinct CDR3 sequences, about 30% of them seen just once. Sequenced input: cord blood. The receptors stem from a newborn girl in good health.

Details on this clonotype: This may be a read error: a much more frequent sequence differs by one nucleotide. CDR3 nucleotide sequence: TGTGCCAGCAGTCTTGGACAGAAAGAGACCCTGTACTTC. Translation gives CASSLGQKETLYF. The chain is built from TRBV12-3 or TRBV12-4 and TRBJ2-5, with D perhaps TRBD1 (6 bases). The CDR3 is 13 residues long.

There are many counts of this clonotype. The rearrangement links TRBV10-3 to TRBJ2-7; D tentatively fits TRBD1 or TRBD2 (5 bases each). The germline gives CDR1 ENHRY, CDR2 SYGVKD. Trimming stripped 0 bases from V and 6 bases from J, with 12 bases between. The CDR3 consists of 14 residues. The CDR3 reads CAISESTEGTEQYF. The CDR3 nucleotides read TGTGCCATCAGTGAGTCGACAGAGGGTACCGAGCAGTACTTC.

The chain links TRBV12-3 or TRBV12-4 to TRBJ1-6, with D possibly TRBD1 on 6 matching bases. The V end was cut by 4 bases, the J end by 11 bases, with 15 bases between. This CDR3 comprises 14 residues. The CDR3 nucleotides read TGTGCCAGCAGTTCGTGGGGGGCCCTACCACCCCTCCACTTT. Protein sequence: CASSSWGALPPLHF.

The rearrangement uses TRBV7-9 and TRBJ2-7; D not certain. Trimming removed 4 bases from V and 4 bases from J, with 17 bases in between. Germline V gene lookup returns CDR1 SEHNR and CDR2 FQNEAQ (reference sequence). The CDR3 length is 15 residues. The CDR3 reads CASSSDRVLGYEQYF. The CDR3 DNA reads as TGTGCCAGCAGCTCGGACCGTGTTTTAGGGTACGAGCAGTACTTC.

The chain is built from TRBV20-1 and TRBJ2-3; 11 nucleotides line up with TRBD2. The CDR3 is 16 residues long. The germline V gene has CDR1 DFQATT and CDR2 SNEGSKA (reference sequence). Trimming took 2 bases from V and 1 from J; bases not matched to a gene: 5. The CDR3 DNA sequence: TGCAGTGCTAGACTAGCGGGAGGTTTCTGCACAGATACGCAGTATTTT. Its protein product is CSARLAGGFCTDTQYF.

The chain employs TRBV25-1 and TRBJ2-4, with 11 bases matching TRBD2. Judging by the DNA end, TRBJ2-7 fits better; the J call may be wrong. The CDR3 covers 16 residues. Germline V gene sequence: CDR1 MGHDK, CDR2 SYGVNS. CDR3 sequence reads: CASSRIRLAGINEQYF. The CDR3, as DNA: TGTGCCAGCAGTAGAATCCGACTAGCGGGAATCAACGAGCAGTACTTC.

The rearrangement joins TRBV5-1 to TRBJ2-4; TRBD2 matches at 13 bases. Germline V lookup: CDR1 SGHRS, CDR2 YFSETQ. V was clipped by 4 bases and J by 5 bases; unmatched bases: 3. The CDR3 is 15 residues long. The CDR3 bases are TGCGCCAGCAGCGCCGGGACTAGCGGGGAAAACATTCAGTACTTC. Its translation: CASSAGTSGENIQYF.

The V call is TRBV12-3 or TRBV12-4, the J call TRBJ1-2, with 7 bases identical to TRBD1. Unmatched junction bases numbered 5, after V lost 6 bases and J lost 1 base. This CDR3 is built from 14 residues. CDR3 loop: CASSNRGFNYGYTF. CDR3 DNA sequence: TGTGCCAGCAGCAACAGGGGATTTAACTATGGCTACACCTTC.

The genes are TRBV5-1 and TRBJ1-1; D perhaps matches TRBD1 (6 bases). V lost 7 bases, J lost 6 bases, and 16 bases lay in between. The CDR3 length is 13 residues. The V gene's germline CDR1 is SGHRS and CDR2 YFSETQ. CDR3 loop: CASGPQGRAEAFF. In DNA form, the CDR3 reads TGCGCCAGCGGACCACAGGGACGAGCTGAAGCTTTCTTT.

This clonotype was counted only a few times. V usage is TRBV6-1 and J usage is TRBJ2-5, with D uncertain. Trimming pared 5 bases from V and 2 bases from J, leaving 12 bases between. Germline loops: CDR1 MNHNS, CDR2 SASEGT. The CDR3 runs 14 residues. CDR3 nucleotides: TGTGCCAGCAGTCTATGGACCAGACAAGAGACCCAGTACTTC. This encodes CASSLWTRQETQYF.

This clonotype was observed a few times. The CDR3 DNA follows: TGTGCCAGCAGCTTAGGGGGCGGTTTTTCCTACGAGCAGTACTTC. The encoded protein is CASSLGGGFSYEQYF. The J gene is TRBJ2-7, the V gene TRBV11-2, with D perhaps matching TRBD1 (5 bases). The V gene lost 1 base and the J gene lost 1 base, with 11 bases spanning the gap. Germline CDR1 SGHAT, CDR2 FQNNGV. The CDR3 contains 15 residues.

The chain employs TRBV7-2 and TRBJ2-1, with a possible D match to TRBD2 (6 bases). Germline loops: CDR1 SGHTA, CDR2 FQGNSA. Trimming removed 6 bases at V and 0 bases at J, with 15 bases between. This CDR3 has 16 amino acids. In DNA form, the CDR3 reads TGTGCCAGCAGGTCGCGGGGTTTAAGCTCCTACAATGAGCAGTTCTTC. Translation: CASRSRGLSSYNEQFF.

The gene calls are TRBV28 and TRBJ1-1; 7 bases align to TRBD1. Germline V gene sequence: CDR1 MDHEN, CDR2 SYDVKM. J lost 11 bases, V lost 3 bases, and 9 bases had no gene match. The CDR3 length is 13 residues. The CDR3 is CASSLNPRGSAFF. CDR3 DNA: TGTGCCAGCAGTTTGAACCCCAGGGGGAGTGCTTTCTTT.

This clonotype has more than one count but fewer than ten. The genes are TRBV20-1 and TRBJ1-1, with 7 bases that match TRBD1. With V trimmed by 5 bases and J by 7 bases, 4 bases remained unmatched. Germline V lookup: CDR1 DFQATT, CDR2 SNEGSKA (reference sequence). The CDR3 is 11 residues long. The CDR3 DNA is TGCAGTGCTCTCCGACAGGGTGAAGCTTTCTTT. Its translation: CSALRQGEAFF.

V is TRBV11-2 and J is TRBJ1-1; perhaps TRBD1 as D (5 bases). Trimming stripped 2 bases from V and 4 bases from J, with 20 bases between. The length of the CDR3 is 17 residues. The germline CDR1 and CDR2 sequences are SGHAT and FQNNGV. The CDR3 is CASSLKGIRESSTEAFF. CDR3 in DNA: TGTGCCAGCAGCTTAAAAGGTATCAGGGAGTCGAGCACTGAAGCTTTCTTT. Combining the CDR3 with reference TRBV11-2 and TRBJ1-1 gives the whole variable domain EAGVAQSPRYKIIEKRQSVAFWCNPISGHATLYWYQQILGQGPKLLIQFQNNGVVDDSQLPKDRFSAERLKGVDSTLKIQPAKLEDSAVYLCASSLKGIRESSTEAFFGQGTRLTVV.

V and J are TRBV2 and TRBJ1-1; unclear D gene. The CDR3 is made up of 14 amino acids. V lost 3 bases, J lost 0 bases, and 8 bases lay in between. Germline V gene data show CDR1 as SNHLY and CDR2 as FYNNEI. The CDR3 protein is CASSDYNLNTEAFF. The CDR3, as DNA: TGTGCCAGCAGTGATTACAATTTGAACACTGAAGCTTTCTTT.

V is TRBV28 and J is TRBJ2-1; a weak D match, TRBD2 (5 bases). This CDR3 spans 11 amino acids. The V gene's germline CDR1 is MDHEN and CDR2 SYDVKM. Trimming removed 11 bases from V and 3 bases from J, with 8 bases in between. This chain's CDR3 is CAAGRYNEQFF. CDR3 coding DNA: TGTGCCGCGGGCCGCTACAATGAGCAGTTCTTC.

There are many counts of this clonotype. V gene TRBV10-3 combines with J gene TRBJ2-7; 8 bases line up with TRBD1. This CDR3 has 16 amino acids. Germline V gene lookup returns CDR1 ENHRY and CDR2 SYGVKD. V lost 0 bases and J lost 1; bases outside the gene matches: 5. The CDR3: CAISESGQGGSYEQYF. The DNA of the CDR3 is TGTGCCATCAGTGAGTCTGGACAGGGAGGTTCCTACGAGCAGTACTTC.

This clonotype was counted only a few times. The gene calls are TRBV7-6 and TRBJ2-3, with D uncertain. The CDR3 spans 15 residues. Per the germline V gene, CDR1 is SGHVS and CDR2 is FNYEAQ. The ends were cut back, 2 bases at V and 1 base at J, with 10 bases in the middle. Written as DNA, the CDR3 is TGTGCCAGCAGCTTAACCCTGTGGGGCACAGATACGCAGTATTTT. The encoded protein is CASSLTLWGTDTQYF.

V is TRBV20-1 and J is TRBJ2-1, with D tentatively TRBD1 (5 bases). The end of the DNA fits TRBJ2-7 better, so the J call may be wrong. CDR3 length equals 13 residues. CDR1 and CDR2 from the germline V gene are DFQATT and SNEGSKA (reference sequence). The CDR3 spells CSARTDSYNEQYF. In DNA form, the CDR3 reads TGCAGTGCTAGAACAGACAGTTACAATGAGCAGTACTTC.

V gene TRBV29-1 combines with J gene TRBJ2-4; D gene uncertain. The J call may be incorrect, as the DNA end agrees better with TRBJ2-7. The germline gives CDR1 SQVTM, CDR2 ANQGSEA. The CDR3 contains 13 residues. CDR3 loop: CSAVGGSTYEQYF. For the CDR3, the DNA is TGCAGCGCCGTGGGTGGCTCTACCTACGAGCAGTACTTC.

This clonotype was counted between two and nine times. The chain has TRBV6-5 and TRBJ1-2, with D unresolved. V was clipped by 5 bases and J by 0 bases, with 10 bases between them. Germline V lookup: CDR1 MNHEY, CDR2 SVGAGI. The CDR3 is 14 amino acids. CDR3 DNA: TGTGCCAGCAGTGCCCGACGAGCTAACTATGGCTACACCTTC. Translating gives CASSARRANYGYTF.

This clonotype was observed a few times. The chain employs TRBV15 and TRBJ2-6; the D gene is possibly TRBD1 (6 bases). Trimming removed 5 bases from V and 14 bases from J, with 16 bases in between. In germline, CDR1 is LNHNV, CDR2 YYDKDF (reference sequence). There are 13 residues in the CDR3. CDR3 in DNA: TGTGCCACCAGCTATCGGACAGCTGCGATCCTGACTTTC. It translates to CATSYRTAAILTF.

The chain combines TRBV2 with TRBJ2-6, with TRBD1 as a possible D gene (6 bases). This CDR3 spans 17 amino acids. The germline V gene encodes CDR1 SNHLY and CDR2 FYNNEI. V was cut by 3 bases and J by 0 bases, with 12 bases left in between. The CDR3 here is CASSEWTASSGANVLTF. CDR3 coding DNA: TGTGCCAGCAGTGAGTGGACAGCTTCCTCTGGGGCCAACGTCCTGACTTTC.

V is TRBV25-1 and J is TRBJ2-7; 9 nucleotides line up with TRBD1. The CDR3 covers 14 residues. The V segment lost 8 bases and the J segment 2 bases; nucleotides outside the gene matches: 7. Germline CDR1 is MGHDK and CDR2 is SYGVNS. CDR3 DNA: TGTGCCAGCCCTGGGACAGGGCTTACCTACGAGCAGTACTTC. This sequence encodes CASPGTGLTYEQYF.

The rearrangement uses TRBV5-8 and TRBJ2-1, with 9 bases that match TRBD1. TRBJ2-7 explains the end of the DNA better; the J call may be wrong. The germline V gene encodes CDR1 SGHTS and CDR2 YDEGEE. The CDR3 contains 16 residues. The CDR3 coding sequence is TGTGCCAGCAGCCCGAGGACAGGGGCGAACTACAATGAGCAGTACTTC. Translating it yields CASSPRTGANYNEQYF.

This chain joins TRBV5-1 and TRBJ2-3; D remains unclear. Germline values: CDR1 SGHRS, CDR2 YFSETQ. V lost 0 bases and J lost 6, with 11 bases in between. The CDR3 runs to 14 residues. The CDR3 DNA follows: TGCGCCAGCAGCTTGGGCAGGTCTTCGGATACGCAGTATTTT. Residues: CASSLGRSSDTQYF.